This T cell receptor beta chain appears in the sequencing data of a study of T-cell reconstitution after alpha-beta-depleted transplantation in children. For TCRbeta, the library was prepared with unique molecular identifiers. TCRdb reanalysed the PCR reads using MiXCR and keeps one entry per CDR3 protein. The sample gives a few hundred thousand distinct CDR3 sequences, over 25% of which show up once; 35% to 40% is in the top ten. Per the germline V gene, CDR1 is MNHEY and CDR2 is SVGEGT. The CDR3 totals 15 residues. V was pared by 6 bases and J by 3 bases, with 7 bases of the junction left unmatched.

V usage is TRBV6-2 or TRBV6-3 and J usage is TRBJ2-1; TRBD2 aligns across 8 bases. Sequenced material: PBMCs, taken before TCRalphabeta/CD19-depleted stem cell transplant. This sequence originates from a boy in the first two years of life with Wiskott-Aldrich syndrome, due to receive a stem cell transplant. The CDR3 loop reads CASRLGLERYNEQFF. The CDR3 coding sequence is TGTGCCAGCAGGCTGGGACTAGAGCGCTACAATGAGCAGTTCTTC.